These 27 T cell receptor beta chains were all obtained from the same sample, sequenced in a study of T cell responses to AZD1222 COVID-19 vaccine (dated by TCRdb to the early 2020s). This specimen's time point label, per the study, means: about 28 days (+/-7) after the second vaccine dose. Library generation was performed with the immunoSEQ multiplex PCR assay. In TCRdb, the immuneACCESS table is reduced to in-frame sequences with V and J assigned. These tables do not hold every clone; where another copy was compared, an unresolved V gene accounts for under half, and the others remain unexplained. For this sample there are 140,000 to 150,000 clones; around nine tenths appear just once. Jointly, the top ten make up over 4% of the sample. The sample here was peripheral blood, taken 28 days after the second AZD1222 dose. Source of these receptors: an adult who received the AZD1222 COVID-19 vaccine.

The J gene is TRBJ2-1, the V gene TRBV18; 11 bases align to TRBD2. J gave up 5 bases and V 4 bases, and 1 base lay outside the gene matches. In germline, CDR1 is KGHSH, CDR2 LQKENI. The CDR3 covers 14 residues. The CDR3 loop reads CASSQGLADNEQFF. CDR3 coding DNA: TGTGCCAGCTCACAGGGACTAGCGGACAATGAGCAGTTCTTC.

V and J are TRBV7-2 and TRBJ1-1; D unresolved. The germline V and J ends were trimmed by 5 bases and 1 base, with 14 bases remaining between them. Looked up from germline, CDR1 is SGHTA and CDR2 is FQGNSA. The CDR3 runs to 15 residues. This CDR3 is CASSQAVPGNTEAFF. The CDR3, as DNA: TGTGCCAGCAGCCAAGCGGTCCCAGGGAACACTGAAGCTTTCTTT.

The chain has TRBV7-8 and TRBJ2-1; possible D gene TRBD1, 5 bases. There are 16 residues in the CDR3. V was trimmed by 3 bases and J by 4 bases, leaving 16 bases between them. Germline V gene data show CDR1 as SGHVS and CDR2 as FQNEAQ. CDR3 protein: CASSFHRQGPYNEQFF. For the CDR3, the DNA is TGTGCCAGCAGCTTTCACCGGCAGGGCCCGTACAATGAGCAGTTCTTC. Variable domain in full (rest from reference TRBV7-8 and TRBJ2-1): GAGVSQSPRYKVAKRGQDVALRCDPISGHVSLFWYQQALGQGPEFLTYFQNEAQLDKSGLPSDRFFAERPEGSVSTLKIQRTQQEDSAVYLCASSFHRQGPYNEQFFGPGTRLTVL.

The chain uses TRBV19 and TRBJ1-6; no clear D gene. V was pared by 5 bases and J by 0 bases, with 14 bases between. The CDR3 is made up of 17 amino acids. CDR1 and CDR2 from the germline V gene are LNHDA and SQIVND (reference sequence). The CDR3 nucleotides read TGTGCCAGTAGTCAACCCCGGTACAGCTCCTATAATTCACCCCTCCACTTT. Amino acids: CASSQPRYSSYNSPLHF.

The V call is TRBV25-1, the J call TRBJ1-3; no reliable D call. The CDR3 has 15 residues. V lost 6 bases to trimming and J lost 6 bases, with 18 bases between them. Germline-derived CDR1 and CDR2 are MGHDK and SYGVNS. CDR3 nucleotide sequence: TGTGCCAGCAGGGCCGACTTATCGGATGCAAACACCATATATTTT. Its translation: CASRADLSDANTIYF.

This chain uses TRBV18 with TRBJ1-1; D possibly corresponds to TRBD1 (5 bases). Germline lookup yields CDR1 KGHSH and CDR2 LQKENI. This CDR3 region has 14 residues. V was trimmed by 4 bases and J by 1 base, leaving 10 bases between them. The CDR3 reads CASSLTGRNTEAFF. The CDR3 bases are TGTGCCAGCTCACTAACAGGCAGGAACACTGAAGCTTTCTTT. Combining the CDR3 with reference TRBV18 and TRBJ1-1 gives the whole variable domain NAGVMQNPRHLVRRRGQEARLRCSPMKGHSHVYWYRQLPEEGLKFMVYLQKENIIDESGMPKERFSAEFPKEGPSILRIQQVVRGDSAAYFCASSLTGRNTEAFFGQGTRLTVV.

CDR3 sequence: CASSPRGVAEQYF. The DNA for the CDR3 is TGTGCCAGTAGTCCCAGGGGTGTTGCCGAGCAGTACTTC. The chain carries TRBV19 and TRBJ2-7, with D tentatively TRBD1 (6 bases). The CDR3 consists of 13 residues. V gave up 5 bases and J gave up 6 bases, with 14 bases separating them. Germline V gene sequence: CDR1 LNHDA, CDR2 SQIVND (reference sequence).

V is TRBV7-9 and J is TRBJ2-7; 8 positions match TRBD2. The V and J ends lost 4 bases and 1 base, in that order; junction bases with no gene match: 3. Germline-derived CDR1 and CDR2 are SEHNR and FQNEAQ (reference sequence). CDR3 size: 14 residues. The CDR3 bases are TGTGCCAGCAGCTCCAGCGGGGGATCCTACGAGCAGTACTTC. Its translation: CASSSSGGSYEQYF.

The chain is built from TRBV4-1 and TRBJ1-5; D is unclear. Trimming took off 1 base at V and 9 bases at J, with 7 bases between the two ends. This CDR3 region has 12 residues. CDR1 and CDR2 from the germline V gene are MGHRA and YSYEKL. CDR3 nucleotide sequence: TGCGCCAGCAGCCAAGGTGGATGGCCCCAGCATTTT. Translating gives CASSQGGWPQHF.

V gene TRBV4-3 combines with J gene TRBJ2-3, with D perhaps TRBD2 (5 bases). The germline CDR1 and CDR2 sequences are LGHNA and YSLEER. V was trimmed by 3 bases and J by 4 bases, leaving 14 bases between them. This CDR3 contains 15 residues. The CDR3 DNA follows: TGCGCCAGCAGCCATGGTTCGGGGTCCTCAGATACGCAGTATTTT. It specifies CASSHGSGSSDTQYF.

This clone has just a few counts. The chain couples TRBV2 to TRBJ2-3; 7 nucleotides align to TRBD1. V was clipped by 6 bases and J by 14 bases; unmatched bases: 20. The CDR3 is made up of 15 amino acids. Germline assignment: CDR1 SNHLY and CDR2 FYNNEI. This CDR3 reads CASSDDRVWDFGSYF. DNA for the CDR3: TGTGCCAGCAGCGATGACAGGGTTTGGGATTTTGGATCGTATTTT.

The CDR3 spells CASSPASRGKLFF. The CDR3 region has the DNA TGTGCCAGCAGTCCGGCCTCAAGAGGAAAACTGTTTTTT. V is TRBV6-1 and J is TRBJ1-4; D not certain. Germline V CDR1 and CDR2: MNHNS, SASEGT. The length of the CDR3 is 13 residues. Trimming stripped 5 bases from V and 10 bases from J, with 14 bases between.

The chain recombines TRBV27 with TRBJ1-2; a possible D gene is TRBD1 (6 bases). The CDR3 length is 16 residues. Trimming removed 0 bases from V and 8 bases from J, with 19 bases in between. Germline V gene lookup returns CDR1 MNHEY and CDR2 SMNVEV (reference sequence). CDR3 nucleotides: TGTGCCAGCAGTTTATCGCCGTCCTCATACAGGGACGGCTACACCTTC. Translation gives CASSLSPSSYRDGYTF.

This chain uses TRBV2 with TRBJ2-3; maybe TRBD1 (6 bases). V was cut by 7 bases and J by 4 bases, with 12 bases left in between. CDR3 size: 13 residues. Germline loops: CDR1 SNHLY, CDR2 FYNNEI. For the CDR3, the DNA is TGTGCCAGCACAACAGGGTTTTCAGATACGCAGTATTTT. It translates to CASTTGFSDTQYF.

This chain links TRBV2 with TRBJ1-1; D is perhaps TRBD1 (5 bases). Between the trimmed V and J ends, which lost 8 bases and 6 bases, there was a span of 19 bases. The germline gives CDR1 SNHLY, CDR2 FYNNEI. The CDR3 loop spans 14 amino acids. The CDR3 coding sequence is TGTGCCAGCTTGGTCAGCAATGGAGGGGCTGAAGCTTTCTTT. Its protein product is CASLVSNGGAEAFF. Drawing the rest from reference TRBV2 and TRBJ1-1, the complete variable domain is EPEVTQTPSHQVTQMGQEVILRCVPISNHLYFYWYRQILGQKVEFLVSFYNNEISEKSEIFDDQFSVERPDGSNFTLKIRSTKLEDSAMYFCASLVSNGGAEAFFGQGTRLTVV.

The chain couples TRBV27 to TRBJ1-2; no firm D call. The CDR3 contains 13 residues. In germline, CDR1 is MNHEY, CDR2 SMNVEV (reference sequence). The ends were cut back, 6 bases at V and 4 bases at J, with 12 bases in the middle. The CDR3 spells CASSPSGVYGYTF. CDR3 in DNA: TGTGCCAGCAGCCCCAGCGGGGTCTATGGCTACACCTTC.

This clone was observed once. The chain joins TRBV5-4 to TRBJ2-7; 8 nucleotides match TRBD2. After removal of 1 base from V and 4 bases from J, the junction contained 13 bases not matched to a gene. The CDR3 has 17 amino acids. Looked up from germline, CDR1 is SGHNT and CDR2 is YYREEE (reference sequence). CDR3 amino acids: CASSLPGGGIGGYEQYF. The CDR3 nucleotides read TGTGCCAGCAGCTTGCCGGGGGGGGGAATAGGCGGTTACGAGCAGTACTTC.

The J gene is TRBJ1-1, the V gene TRBV7-2; tentative D call: TRBD1 (5 bases). Germline V gives CDR1 SGHTA, CDR2 FQGNSA. Deletions cut 6 bases from V and 1 base from J, with 15 bases between. The CDR3 loop spans 15 amino acids. The chain's CDR3 is CASRPPGGTNTEAFF. The CDR3 coding sequence is TGTGCCAGCAGGCCCCCGGGGGGAACGAACACTGAAGCTTTCTTT.

V is TRBV6-6 and J is TRBJ2-5; TRBD2 is a possible D gene (6 bases). The germline V gene has CDR1 MNHNY and CDR2 SVGAGI (reference sequence). V lost 2 bases and J lost 2, with 12 bases in between. The CDR3 runs to 15 residues. Written as DNA, the CDR3 is TGTGCCAGCAGTTACCCGGGAGAGGGGCAAGAGACCCAGTACTTC. Translated: CASSYPGEGQETQYF.

This rearrangement joins TRBV27 to TRBJ2-3; 10 bases are shared with TRBD2. The CDR3 sequence is 16 residues long. Germline trimming cut 3 bases from V and 1 base from J; bases unmatched to any gene: 4. The germline CDR1 and CDR2 sequences are MNHEY and SMNVEV (reference sequence). CDR3 DNA: TGTGCCAGCAGTTTCGGAGCGGGGGGGCGCACAGATACGCAGTATTTT. Residues: CASSFGAGGRTDTQYF.

This rearrangement joins TRBV3-1 (or the pseudogene TRBV3-2) to TRBJ2-3, with D unclear. Trimming took off 1 base at V and 2 bases at J, with 10 bases between the two ends. The CDR3 runs to 15 residues. The germline gives CDR1 LGHDT, CDR2 YNNKEL (reference sequence). In nucleotides, the CDR3 is TGTGCCAGCAGCCAAGGACTGGGTTACACAGATACGCAGTATTTT. This translates into CASSQGLGYTDTQYF.

The J gene is TRBJ1-6, the V gene TRBV6-1, with unresolved D. Trimming left V 3 bases short and J 0 bases short, with 15 bases between. This CDR3 has 18 residues. The germline V gene encodes CDR1 MNHNS and CDR2 SASEGT. The CDR3 region is CASSDLGGLSSYNSPLHF. The CDR3 DNA is TGTGCCAGCAGTGACCTGGGCGGACTCAGCTCCTATAATTCACCCCTCCACTTT.

The rearrangement links TRBV6-6 to TRBJ2-1; the D call may be TRBD1 or TRBD2 (5 bases each). Germline V gene lookup returns CDR1 MNHNY and CDR2 SVGAGI (reference sequence). The V and J ends lost 6 bases and 2 bases respectively, with 14 bases between them. This CDR3 spans 15 amino acids. For the CDR3, the DNA is TGTGCCAGCAGGCCTCGGGGCTCAGCCTACAATGAGCAGTTCTTC. This sequence encodes CASRPRGSAYNEQFF.

CDR3 loop: CASSIRGAKTQYF. The CDR3 bases are TGTGCCAGCAGCATCCGTGGGGCCAAGACCCAGTACTTC. This chain connects TRBV3-1 (or the pseudogene TRBV3-2) to TRBJ2-5; maybe TRBD1 (5 bases). Germline CDR1 reads LGHDT; CDR2 reads YNNKEL (reference sequence). V was trimmed by 5 bases and J by 6 bases, leaving 13 bases between them. There are 13 residues in the CDR3.

The chain employs TRBV9 and TRBJ1-4, with D uncertain. CDR1 SGDLS and CDR2 YYNGEE come from the germline V gene. The V gene lost 3 bases and the J gene lost 5 bases, with 14 bases spanning the gap. CDR3 size: 15 residues. The CDR3 bases are TGTGCCAGCAGCGGGGAGGGCACGGGGAATGAAAAACTGTTTTTT. Protein sequence: CASSGEGTGNEKLFF.

The V and J genes are TRBV5-1 and TRBJ1-1, with D possibly TRBD1 on 5 matching bases. Trimming pared 1 base from V and 0 bases from J, leaving 13 bases between. The CDR3 totals 16 residues. Germline CDR1 SGHRS, CDR2 YFSETQ. The CDR3 sequence: CASSLQGLGVNTEAFF. The CDR3 DNA sequence: TGCGCCAGCAGCTTGCAGGGTTTGGGGGTGAACACTGAAGCTTTCTTT. Full variable domain (remainder filled in from reference TRBV5-1 and TRBJ1-1): KAGVTQTPRYLIKTRGQQVTLSCSPISGHRSVSWYQQTPGQGLQFLFEYFSETQRNKGNFPGRFSGRQFSNSRSEMNVSTLELGDSALYLCASSLQGLGVNTEAFFGQGTRLTVV.

This chain joins TRBV5-1 and TRBJ2-3; TRBD1 matches at 9 bases. The CDR3 covers 16 residues. The V and J ends lost 4 bases and 0 bases, in that order; junction bases with no gene match: 6. The germline V gene encodes CDR1 SGHRS and CDR2 YFSETQ. CDR3 DNA: TGCGCCAGCAGCCCACCGGGACAGGGCAGCACAGATACGCAGTATTTT. It yields the protein CASSPPGQGSTDTQYF. The full variable domain, with the rest looked up from reference TRBV5-1 and TRBJ2-3, is KAGVTQTPRYLIKTRGQQVTLSCSPISGHRSVSWYQQTPGQGLQFLFEYFSETQRNKGNFPGRFSGRQFSNSRSEMNVSTLELGDSALYLCASSPPGQGSTDTQYFGPGTRLTVL.